This entry lists 3 T cell receptor beta chains sequenced from one sample in a study of blood T cell repertoires in COVID-19. TCRdb's table, derived via immunoSEQ multiplex PCR, lists solely in-frame clones and lacks some. Found here are over 250,000 clones, approximately 90% of them singletons; the top ten hold under 3%. The sequencing input was PBMCs or T cells enriched from blood (not recorded which). These receptor sequences come from a woman under 30 who had recovered from COVID-19.

CDR3 bases: TGTGCCAGCAGCCCACCGCGGGGGCACTCCTACGAGCAGTACTTC. It encodes CASSPPRGHSYEQYF. The chain uses TRBV7-9 and TRBJ2-7; D is possibly TRBD2 (7 bases). V gave up 5 bases and J gave up 0 bases, with 14 bases separating them. The CDR3 has 15 amino acids. Germline CDR1 SEHNR, CDR2 FQNEAQ (reference sequence).

The genes are TRBV19 and TRBJ2-2, with D possibly matching TRBD1 (5 bases). The CDR3 has 14 residues. CDR1 and CDR2 from the germline V gene are LNHDA and SQIVND (reference sequence). With 5 bases removed from V and 7 bases from J, the gap between germline ends came to 14 bases. The CDR3 spells CASSVQVARGELFF. DNA of the CDR3: TGTGCCAGTAGTGTACAGGTCGCGCGCGGGGAGCTGTTTTTT.

The chain combines TRBV19 with TRBJ2-1, with 7 bases lining up with TRBD2. Germline V gene data show CDR1 as LNHDA and CDR2 as SQIVND (reference sequence). The trim removed 5 bases at V and 0 bases at J, leaving 1 base unmatched. CDR3 size: 14 residues. The CDR3 region is CASSRDYSYNEQFF. The DNA of the CDR3 is TGTGCCAGTAGTCGGGACTACTCCTACAATGAGCAGTTCTTC. Full variable domain (rest looked up from reference TRBV19 and TRBJ2-1): DGGITQSPKYLFRKEGQNVTLSCEQNLNHDAMYWYRQDPGQGLRLIYYSQIVNDFQKGDIAEGYSVSREKKESFPLTVTSAQKNPTAFYLCASSRDYSYNEQFFGPGTRLTVL.